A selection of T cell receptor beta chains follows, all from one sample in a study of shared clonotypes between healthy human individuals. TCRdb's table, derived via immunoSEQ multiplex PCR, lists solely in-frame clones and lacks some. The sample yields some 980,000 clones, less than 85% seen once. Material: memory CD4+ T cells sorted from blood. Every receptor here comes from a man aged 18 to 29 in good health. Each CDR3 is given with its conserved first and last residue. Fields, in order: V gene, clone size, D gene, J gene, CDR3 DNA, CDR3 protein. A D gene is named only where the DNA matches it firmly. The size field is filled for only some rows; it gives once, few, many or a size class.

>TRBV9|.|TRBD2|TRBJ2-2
TGTGCCAGCAGCGTAGAACCGAGCGGGAGGAATACCGGGGAGCTGTTTTTT
CASSVEPSGRNTGELFF
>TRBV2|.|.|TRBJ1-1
TGTGCCAGCCGGACTATGATGAACACTGAAGCTTTCTTT
CASRTMMNTEAFF
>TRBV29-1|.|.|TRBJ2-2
TGCAGCGCCAAGGAAGGTACCGGGGAGCTGTTTTTT
CSAKEGTGELFF
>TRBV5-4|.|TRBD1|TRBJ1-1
TGTGCCAGCAGCTTACAGGGGGCGTTAACTGAAGCTTTCTTT
CASSLQGALTEAFF
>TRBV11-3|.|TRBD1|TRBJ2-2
TGTGCCAGCAGCAAGTCGGGACAGGGACACACCGGGGAGCTGTTTTTT
CASSKSGQGHTGELFF
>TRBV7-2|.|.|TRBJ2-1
TGTGCCAGCAGCACAAGCTTGAGCTCCTACAATGAGCAGTTCTTC
CASSTSLSSYNEQFF
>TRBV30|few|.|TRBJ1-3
TGTGCCTGGAGTGCCTCAGGGAGGACTGGAAACACCATATATTTT
CAWSASGRTGNTIYF
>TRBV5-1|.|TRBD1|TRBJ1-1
TGCGCCAGCAGCTCAGGACAGGGATGGGACACTGAAGCTTTCTTT
CASSSGQGWDTEAFF
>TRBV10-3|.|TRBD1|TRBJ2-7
TGTGCCGCCGTTGGGGGGACAGGGGGAATGTACGAGCAGTACTTC
CAAVGGTGGMYEQYF
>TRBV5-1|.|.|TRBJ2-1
TGCGCCAGCAGCTTGGTGTTATCCAACAATGAGCAGTTCTTC
CASSLVLSNNEQFF
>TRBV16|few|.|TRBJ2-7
TGTGCCAGCAGCCAATGGATCAAACCGGGAGAGCAGTACTTC
CASSQWIKPGEQYF
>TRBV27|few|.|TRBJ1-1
TGTGCCAGCAGTTTCGTTCGGGACACTGAAGCTTTCTTT
CASSFVRDTEAFF
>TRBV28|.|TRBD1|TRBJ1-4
TGTGCCAGCAGACCCACCGGGACAGGGATCGAAAAACTGTTTTTT
CASRPTGTGIEKLFF
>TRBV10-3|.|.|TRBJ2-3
TGTGCCATCAGTGCCGGCGGAGGCAACACAGATACGCAGTATTTT
CAISAGGGNTDTQYF
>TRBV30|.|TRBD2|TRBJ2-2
TGTGCCTGTAGGGAGGGACCCCCGAACACCGGGGAGCTGTTTTTT
CACREGPPNTGELFF
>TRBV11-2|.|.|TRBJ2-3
TGTGCCAGCAGCTCCCCGACCGTACGGGCGCAGTATTTT
CASSSPTVRAQYF
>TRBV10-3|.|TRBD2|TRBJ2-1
TGTGCCATCAGTTCCGGGACTAGCAATCCTGAGCAGTTCTTC
CAISSGTSNPEQFF
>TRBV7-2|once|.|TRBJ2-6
TGTGCCAGCAGTCCCCTGGGACGGAGCTCTGGGGCCAACGTCCTGACTTTC
CASSPLGRSSGANVLTF
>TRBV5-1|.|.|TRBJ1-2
TGCGCCAGCAGCTTGGAAGGAACCGGCGGCTACACCTTC
CASSLEGTGGYTF
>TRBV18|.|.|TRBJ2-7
TGTGCCAGCTCGCCCCAAGGAGGGGGAAATTTCCCCCACGAGCAGTACTTC
CASSPQGGGNFPHEQYF
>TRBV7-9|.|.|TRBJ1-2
TGTGCCAGCAGCCTAGATTATGGCGGCAATGGCTACACCTTC
CASSLDYGGNGYTF
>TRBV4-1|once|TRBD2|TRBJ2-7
TGCGCCAGCAGCCCCCGGGACTACCTCTACGAGCAGTACTTC
CASSPRDYLYEQYF
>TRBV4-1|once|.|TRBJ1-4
TGCGCCAGCAGCCAAGAAGTGACCAACAAGGTTGAAAAACTGTTTTTT
CASSQEVTNKVEKLFF
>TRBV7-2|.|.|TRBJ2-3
TGTGCCAGCAGACACTCACAGGGTGGGTCGGATACGCAGTATTTT
CASRHSQGGSDTQYF
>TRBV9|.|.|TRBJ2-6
TGTGCCAGCAGCCCAGGTACCTTCTCTGGGGCCAACGTCCTGACTTTC
CASSPGTFSGANVLTF
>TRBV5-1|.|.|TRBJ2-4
TGCGCCAGCAGCTTGGAAACCGGGACTGGGAACATTCAGTACTTC
CASSLETGTGNIQYF
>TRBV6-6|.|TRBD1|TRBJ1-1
TGTGCCAGCAGTTACTCACTGACAGGGGGCAATGCTTTCTTT
CASSYSLTGGNAFF
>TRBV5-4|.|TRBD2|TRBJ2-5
TGTGCCAGCAGCTTGAATACGGGAGGGGGGACCCAGTACTTC
CASSLNTGGGTQYF
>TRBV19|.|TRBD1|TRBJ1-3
TGTGCCAGTAGTAGCGGGACAGGCCTCTCTGGAAACACCATATATTTT
CASSSGTGLSGNTIYF
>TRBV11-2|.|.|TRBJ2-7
TGTGCCAGCAGCCAACAGTCGGCGGCCTACGAGCAGTACTTC
CASSQQSAAYEQYF
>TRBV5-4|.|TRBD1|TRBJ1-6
TGTGCCAGCAGCTTGGGGGGTCAGGGGGGAAATTCACCCCTCCACTTT
CASSLGGQGGNSPLHF
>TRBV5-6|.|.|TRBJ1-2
TGTGCCAGCAGCATCCGGGAATCGGTCCGAGGCTACACCTTC
CASSIRESVRGYTF